Sequencing of this T cell receptor beta chain was carried out in a study of OX40 agonist ivuxolimab in advanced cancers. Notes on the research overall: Ivuxolimab, which targeted the costimulatory receptor OX40 (CD134), was an agonistic, fully human IgG2 monoclonal antibody. The dose-escalation cohort was roughly 87% male with a mean age of roughly 62 years, ranging from roughly 23 to 90. Patients were allowed to have had prior anti-PD-1, anti-PD-L1 or anti-CTLA-4 therapy, and approximately 40% of the dose-escalation patients had previously received checkpoint inhibitors. Intravenous ivuxolimab was administered to patients every 2 weeks at six dose levels: 0.01, 0.1, 0.3, 1.5, 3 and 10 mg/kg. The monotherapy dose-escalation portion (N ≈ 57 patients) of the phase I ivuxolimab trial is reported in the paper. Partial responses occurred in three dose-escalation patients, of whom one had hepatocellular carcinoma and two had cutaneous melanoma. Peripheral TCRbeta sequencing aimed to test whether ivuxolimab altered TCR sequence diversity and caused clonal T-cell expansion. Of the approximately 50 dose-escalation patients, hepatocellular carcinoma was present in 19, melanoma in around 15, renal cell carcinoma in 9 and head and neck cancer in 9.

Reading from cysteine to phenylalanine, the CDR3 counts 14 amino acids. Only the CDR3 part of the read is kept: 42 bases, read in frame from the first base. The V end loses 3 bases and the J end loses 2 bases, and a stretch of 10 bases separates them. The germline V gene sets CDR1 to ENHRY and CDR2 to SYGVKD. Patients with a history of autoimmune disease or receiving systemic immunosuppression were excluded from the trial. Peripheral blood for TCR sequencing was collected from all dose cohorts at baseline, on cycle 4 day 1, and on cycle 7 day 1. Samples came from an open-label, multicenter, first-in-human phase I dose-escalation trial of ivuxolimab. Adults with locally advanced or metastatic melanoma, renal cell carcinoma, hepatocellular carcinoma or head and neck squamous cell carcinoma were enrolled in the trial. Before TCR sequencing, CD4+ T cells and CD8+ T cells were sorted from peripheral blood as separate populations.

The research as a whole found: The antigen specificity of the clonally expanded peripheral T cells was not determined. In partial responders in the 0.1-3.0 mg/kg groups, normalized peripheral clonal expansion was found to be among the lowest, especially among CD8+ T cells. At doses of 0.1 to 3.0 mg/kg, clonal expansion of both CD4+ and CD8+ T cells in blood was seen between baseline and week 6. After ivuxolimab, expanded clones were on average more numerous among CD8+ T cells than among CD4+ T cells. Low levels of normalized T-cell clonal expansion were also shown by some nonresponding patients.

Genomic DNA was isolated from the sorted cells so that the TCRbeta CDR3 region could be sequenced. The immunoSEQ Assay was used for sequencing of TCRbeta CDR3 regions. In TCRdb, the immuneACCESS table is reduced to in-frame sequences with V and J assigned. These tables do not hold every clone; where another copy was compared, an unresolved V gene accounts for under half, and the others remain unexplained. This sample comprises roughly 66,000 clones, roughly 80% of them detected only once. The biggest ten clones account for approximately 6.8% of the sample. This clone has more than one count but fewer than ten. This clone's antigen is unknown. No much larger clonotype is one base removed from it; base qualities were not supplied.

The TCR comes from an adult with an advanced solid tumor such as melanoma, head and neck, liver or kidney cancer. The sample in question was CD4+ or CD8+ T cells sorted from blood, obtained in a trial of the OX40 agonist ivuxolimab. This sequence uses TRBV10-3 and TRBJ1-1, with the D gene not confidently named. The CDR3 reads as follows: CAISEQTTNTEAFF. The DNA sequence is as follows: TGTGCCATCAGTGAACAAACGACCAACACTGAAGCTTTCTTT.